The 2 T cell receptor beta chains below come from one sample, sequenced in a study of blood T cell repertoires in COVID-19 (dated by TCRdb to the early 2020s). Library construction relied on the immunoSEQ multiplex PCR assay. TCRdb provides this immuneACCESS table in a form limited to in-frame rearrangements. Some clones are lacking; in checked studies, under half of them reflect an unresolved V gene, and why the rest are absent is not known. The sample table records a few hundred thousand clones; about nine tenths of these occur just once. The ten largest clones represent about 10% of the sample. Sequenced sample: PBMCs or T cells enriched from blood (not recorded which). These receptors originate from a woman aged 18-35 years who had recovered from COVID-19.

The chain recombines TRBV4-1 with TRBJ2-7, with D perhaps matching TRBD2 (5 bases). Germline V gives CDR1 MGHRA, CDR2 YSYEKL. With 1 base removed from V and 1 base from J, the gap between germline ends came to 11 bases. This CDR3 contains 15 residues. The CDR3 DNA is TGCGCCAGCAGCCAAGGGGAAGGAGGTTCCTACGAGCAGTACTTC. Its translation is CASSQGEGGSYEQYF.

The V and J genes are TRBV25-1 and TRBJ1-6; D unclear. Looked up from germline, CDR1 is MGHDK and CDR2 is SYGVNS. The CDR3 has 12 residues. Trimming removed 9 bases at V and 10 bases at J, with 13 bases between. The CDR3 region has the DNA TGTGCCAGTGCAAGGGAGGGATCACCCCTCCACTTT. This sequence encodes CASAREGSPLHF.